The 32 T cell receptor beta chains in this list originate from one sample, sequenced in a study of T cell responses to AZD1222 COVID-19 vaccine. Only in-frame clones appear in the TCRdb table, and some are missing; sequencing was by immunoSEQ multiplex PCR. The table shows some 67,000 clones, with 80% to 90% occurring only once. Specimen: peripheral blood, collected 28 days after the second AZD1222 dose. These TCRs come from an adult who received the AZD1222 COVID-19 vaccine.

The chain links TRBV19 to TRBJ1-4; a possible D gene is TRBD1 (6 bases). CDR3 size: 15 residues. V was clipped by 7 bases and J by 4 bases, with 16 bases between them. CDR1 is LNHDA and CDR2 is SQIVND in the germline V gene (reference sequence). In DNA form, the CDR3 reads TGTGCCAGTACCGATAGGGGGGGCTTTAATGAAAAACTGTTTTTT. Its translation: CASTDRGGFNEKLFF.

V is TRBV4-3 and J is TRBJ1-4, with D maybe TRBD1 (6 bases). Germline V gene sequence: CDR1 LGHNA, CDR2 YSLEER. V shed 4 bases and J shed 3 bases, with 9 bases lying between them. The CDR3 covers 14 residues. The CDR3 coding sequence is TGCGCCAGCAGCCCGGGACAAGCTAATGAAAAACTGTTTTTT. Protein: CASSPGQANEKLFF.

The rearrangement links TRBV27 to TRBJ1-5; 8 bases align to TRBD1. Germline CDR1 is MNHEY and CDR2 is SMNVEV (reference sequence). The CDR3 sequence is 15 residues long. V shed 4 bases, J shed 7 bases, and the junction held 9 bases outside the gene matches. The CDR3 loop is CASSSIRGQRQPQHF. In DNA, the CDR3 is TGTGCCAGCAGTTCCATCAGGGGGCAGCGGCAGCCCCAGCATTTT.

The V call is TRBV10-3, the J call TRBJ1-1, with TRBD1 as a possible D gene (6 bases). Germline values: CDR1 ENHRY, CDR2 SYGVKD. The V gene lost 6 bases and the J gene lost 1 base, with 9 bases spanning the gap. The CDR3 covers 13 residues. The CDR3 DNA reads TGTGCCATCAGACCGGACAGGAACACTGAAGCTTTCTTT. The encoded protein is CAIRPDRNTEAFF.

This clone appeared once. The chain employs TRBV7-9 and TRBJ2-3, with a weak D call TRBD2 (6 bases). Germline V lookup: CDR1 SEHNR, CDR2 FQNEAQ (reference sequence). V lost 9 bases and J lost 0, with 13 bases in between. The CDR3 runs 14 residues. CDR3 residues: CASSAGLSTDTQYF. CDR3 DNA: TGTGCCAGTTCAGCGGGCCTTAGCACAGATACGCAGTATTTT.

J is TRBJ1-1 and V is TRBV28; TRBD1 matches 9 bases. With V trimmed by 5 bases and J by 5 bases, 9 bases remained unmatched. The germline V gene has CDR1 MDHEN and CDR2 SYDVKM. CDR3 size: 15 residues. In DNA form, the CDR3 reads TGTGCCAGCAGTAGGCCGGGACAGGGCTATACTGAAGCTTTCTTT. The encoded protein is CASSRPGQGYTEAFF.

The chain combines TRBV2 with TRBJ2-4; the D call may be TRBD1 or TRBD2 (5 bases each). The CDR3 extends over 18 amino acids. The V and J ends lost 3 bases and 0 bases respectively, with 18 bases between them. Germline values: CDR1 SNHLY, CDR2 FYNNEI. For the CDR3, the DNA is TGTGCCAGCAGTGACAGGGCTATACCGGGGCTAGCCAAAAACATTCAGTACTTC. Amino acids: CASSDRAIPGLAKNIQYF.

The rearrangement uses TRBV6-5 and TRBJ2-3, with D hard to call. Trimming left V 7 bases short and J 0 bases short, with 11 bases between. Germline V gives CDR1 MNHEY, CDR2 SVGAGI. The CDR3 is 14 amino acids. The CDR3 DNA is TGTGCCAGCACCTCGGCCTCTAGCACAGATACGCAGTATTTT. Its translation: CASTSASSTDTQYF.

The chain is built from TRBV2 and TRBJ2-1; 12 nucleotides align to TRBD1. CDR3 length: 17 amino acids. Germline values: CDR1 SNHLY, CDR2 FYNNEI. With V trimmed by 4 bases and J by 2 bases, 6 bases remained unmatched. The CDR3 region is CASSGDRGRVAYNEQFF. Written as DNA, the CDR3 is TGTGCCAGCAGTGGGGACAGGGGGCGAGTGGCCTACAATGAGCAGTTCTTC.

This rearrangement joins TRBV2 to TRBJ2-3; 7 bases match TRBD2. Germline V CDR1 and CDR2: SNHLY, FYNNEI. With 7 bases clipped from V and 0 bases from J, the junction kept 10 bases outside the gene matches. The CDR3 runs to 16 residues. The CDR3 DNA reads as TGTGCCAGCACAACAGAGTGGGGGGGGAGCACAGATACGCAGTATTTT. Encoded protein: CASTTEWGGSTDTQYF. Supplemented by reference TRBV2 and TRBJ2-3, the full variable domain reads EPEVTQTPSHQVTQMGQEVILRCVPISNHLYFYWYRQILGQKVEFLVSFYNNEISEKSEIFDDQFSVERPDGSNFTLKIRSTKLEDSAMYFCASTTEWGGSTDTQYFGPGTRLTVL.

This chain connects TRBV6-5 to TRBJ2-1; the D gene could be TRBD1 or TRBD2 (5 bases each). The V end lost 7 bases, the J end lost 2 bases, and 15 bases lay between the germline ends. The CDR3 runs to 15 residues. Looked up from germline, CDR1 is MNHEY and CDR2 is SVGAGI. CDR3 in amino acids: CASNLGVGTYNEQFF. CDR3 nucleotides: TGTGCCAGCAACTTGGGGGTCGGAACCTACAATGAGCAGTTCTTC.

This clone was observed a handful of times. J is TRBJ1-1 and V is TRBV29-1, with no clear D. This CDR3 is built from 11 residues. The germline V gene has CDR1 SQVTM and CDR2 ANQGSEA. The V end lost 4 bases, the J end lost 3 bases, and 6 bases lay between the germline ends. This CDR3 is CSVGMDTEAFF. DNA for the CDR3: TGCAGCGTTGGTATGGACACTGAAGCTTTCTTT.

The rearrangement uses TRBV5-1 and TRBJ1-2; TRBD1 agrees at 7 bases. J gave up 8 bases and V 4 bases, and 14 bases lay outside the gene matches. Germline CDR1 reads SGHRS; CDR2 reads YFSETQ. The CDR3 length is 15 residues. As DNA, the CDR3 is TGCGCCAGCAGCCCCAATATCGGACAGGAGAGGGGCTACACCTTC. Encoded protein: CASSPNIGQERGYTF. Variable domain in full (rest from reference TRBV5-1 and TRBJ1-2): KAGVTQTPRYLIKTRGQQVTLSCSPISGHRSVSWYQQTPGQGLQFLFEYFSETQRNKGNFPGRFSGRQFSNSRSEMNVSTLELGDSALYLCASSPNIGQERGYTFGSGTRLTVV.

The chain carries TRBV3-1 (or the pseudogene TRBV3-2) and TRBJ1-1, with a weak D call TRBD1 (6 bases). In germline, CDR1 is LGHDT, CDR2 YNNKEL (reference sequence). CDR3 length: 14 residues. The germline V and J ends were trimmed by 7 bases and 4 bases, with 16 bases remaining between them. Here the CDR3 reads CASTPGGLGTEAFF. The DNA for the CDR3 is TGTGCCAGCACCCCGGGGGGGCTAGGCACTGAAGCTTTCTTT.

The sample holds a few counts of this clone. The rearrangement joins TRBV25-1 to TRBJ2-5; perhaps TRBD1 as D (5 bases). CDR1 MGHDK and CDR2 SYGVNS come from the germline V gene. The CDR3 extends over 15 amino acids. Trimming left V 3 bases short and J 9 bases short, with 20 bases between. CDR3 nucleotides: TGTGCCAGCAGTGAGATGCCAGGCCCCCAAGGGGCCCAGTACTTC. As protein: CASSEMPGPQGAQYF.

The gene calls are TRBV28 and TRBJ2-4; TRBD2 matches 8 bases. The J segment lost 0 bases and the V segment lost 2 bases, leaving 15 bases of the junction unmatched. The CDR3 has 20 amino acids. Germline CDR1 MDHEN, CDR2 SYDVKM. CDR3 sequence: CASSLPPRGALTLAKNIQYF. In DNA form, the CDR3 reads TGTGCCAGCAGTTTACCCCCGCGGGGGGCCTTAACACTAGCCAAAAACATTCAGTACTTC.

This clone was counted between two and nine times. V gene TRBV5-4 combines with J gene TRBJ2-1; 8 bases are a match to TRBD2. J was trimmed by 9 bases and V by 5 bases; bases with no gene match: 10. CDR3 length: 14 residues. Germline lookup yields CDR1 SGHNT and CDR2 YYREEE (reference sequence). CDR3 sequence (DNA): TGTGCCAGCAGGCCTCCGGGACTAGAACTTGAGCAGTTCTTC. This translates into CASRPPGLELEQFF.

This sequence joins TRBV5-1 and TRBJ1-1, with D possibly matching TRBD1 (5 bases). Germline V gene sequence: CDR1 SGHRS, CDR2 YFSETQ. This CDR3 has 16 residues. Between the trimmed V and J ends, which lost 0 bases and 0 bases, there was a span of 12 bases. DNA of the CDR3: TGCGCCAGCAGCTTGGGGCTCTGGGGCCTGAACACTGAAGCTTTCTTT. Amino acids: CASSLGLWGLNTEAFF.

The chain joins TRBV9 to TRBJ2-1; D gene ambiguous. This CDR3 spans 15 amino acids. In germline, CDR1 is SGDLS, CDR2 YYNGEE. The ends were cut back, 0 bases at V and 0 bases at J, with 7 bases in the middle. CDR3 sequence (DNA): TGTGCCAGCAGCGTAGACGTAAGCTCCTACAATGAGCAGTTCTTC. Protein: CASSVDVSSYNEQFF.

V gene TRBV7-2 combines with J gene TRBJ1-4; D might be TRBD1 (5 bases). CDR3 length equals 14 residues. The germline V and J ends were trimmed by 3 bases and 10 bases, with 15 bases remaining between them. The germline gives CDR1 SGHTA, CDR2 FQGNSA. The chain's CDR3 is CASSLGQGWAKLFF. In DNA form, the CDR3 reads TGTGCCAGCAGCTTGGGGCAGGGCTGGGCAAAACTGTTTTTT.

The chain employs TRBV6-2 or TRBV6-3 and TRBJ1-4; 9 bases align to TRBD1. The ends lost 5 bases at V and 8 bases at J; junction bases unmatched: 9. The germline V gene has CDR1 MNHEY and CDR2 SVGEGT. CDR3 length: 15 amino acids. CDR3 sequence: CASSQPGQGEEKLFF. Here the CDR3 DNA reads TGTGCCAGCAGTCAGCCGGGACAGGGTGAGGAAAAACTGTTTTTT.

This chain uses TRBV18 with TRBJ2-7, with D possibly matching TRBD1 (6 bases). Germline V gene sequence: CDR1 KGHSH, CDR2 LQKENI. There are 14 residues in the CDR3. The V gene lost 3 bases and the J gene lost 3 bases, with 12 bases spanning the gap. The CDR3 region has the DNA TGTGCCAGCTCACCGGGCAGGGGTCTCTACGAGCAGTACTTC. It is translated as CASSPGRGLYEQYF.

The V and J genes are TRBV28 and TRBJ1-6; D ambiguous. This CDR3 region has 15 residues. V lost 1 base to trimming and J lost 6 bases, with 10 bases between them. Germline V CDR1 and CDR2: MDHEN, SYDVKM. This CDR3 is CASSLLGLGNSPLHF. For the CDR3, the DNA is TGTGCCAGCAGTTTATTAGGGCTGGGTAATTCACCCCTCCACTTT. Full variable domain (missing parts from reference TRBV28 and TRBJ1-6): DVKVTQSSRYLVKRTGEKVFLECVQDMDHENMFWYRQDPGLGLRLIYFSYDVKMKEKGDIPEGYSVSREKKERFSLILESASTNQTSMYLCASSLLGLGNSPLHFGNGTRLTVT.

This clone was counted between two and nine times. The chain joins TRBV3-1 (or the pseudogene TRBV3-2) to TRBJ2-7; 10 bases are shared with TRBD2. The germline V gene has CDR1 LGHDT and CDR2 YNNKEL (reference sequence). CDR3 length: 14 amino acids. The V and J ends lost 9 bases and 5 bases, in that order; junction bases with no gene match: 10. The CDR3 sequence: CASNRAGGQHEQYF. CDR3 in DNA: TGTGCCAGTAATAGAGCGGGGGGGCAACACGAGCAGTACTTC.

The rearrangement joins TRBV7-9 to TRBJ2-6, with 8 bases that match TRBD2. Germline V gene sequence: CDR1 SEHNR, CDR2 FQNEAQ (reference sequence). The CDR3 length is 18 residues. The J segment lost 0 bases and the V segment lost 5 bases, leaving 9 bases of the junction unmatched. CDR3 sequence reads: CASSATSGLSSGANVLTF. CDR3 nucleotides: TGTGCCAGCAGCGCTACTAGCGGCCTTTCCTCTGGGGCCAACGTCCTGACTTTC.

This chain links TRBV28 with TRBJ1-3, with D possibly being TRBD1 (5 bases). Germline V gene data show CDR1 as MDHEN and CDR2 as SYDVKM. CDR3 length: 16 residues. V lost 1 base to trimming and J lost 0 bases, with 10 bases between them. The CDR3 loop reads CASSLYRSLSGNTIYF. Here the CDR3 DNA reads TGTGCCAGCAGTTTATACAGGAGCCTCTCTGGAAACACCATATATTTT.

The table lists this clone with many counts. The chain uses TRBV10-1 and TRBJ1-1; D uncertain. Germline assignment: CDR1 WNHNN and CDR2 SYGVQD (reference sequence). Trimming removed 4 bases at V and 7 bases at J, with 10 bases between. The CDR3 consists of 12 residues. CDR3 sequence: CASSARGFEAFF. In nucleotides, the CDR3 is TGCGCCAGCAGTGCTCGGGGTTTTGAAGCTTTCTTT.

The CDR3 coding sequence is TGTGCCAGCAGCTTAGAGCAGGCCAAGCAGTTCTTC. Encoded protein: CASSLEQAKQFF. The V gene is TRBV7-2, the J gene TRBJ2-1; D call uncertain. This CDR3 has 12 residues. Germline CDR1 and CDR2: SGHTA and FQGNSA. V was trimmed by 1 base and J by 11 bases, leaving 9 bases between them.

The chain carries TRBV4-2 and TRBJ2-7; 7 nucleotides align to TRBD2. CDR1 and CDR2 (germline): LGHNA, YNFKEQ. The CDR3 has 13 residues. Unmatched junction bases numbered 6, after V lost 8 bases and J lost 2 bases. Here the CDR3 DNA reads TGTGCCAGCGCACCGGGACTAACCTACGAGCAGTACTTC. Its protein is CASAPGLTYEQYF.

V is TRBV19 and J is TRBJ1-5; 9 positions agree with TRBD1. The CDR3 runs 15 residues. With V trimmed by 1 base and J by 2 bases, 0 bases remained unmatched. The germline V gene encodes CDR1 LNHDA and CDR2 SQIVND (reference sequence). The CDR3 bases are TGTGCCAGTAGTATAGGGACAGGGGGCAATCAGCCCCAGCATTTT. Translating gives CASSIGTGGNQPQHF.

CDR3 region: CASSRDGEKLFF. In nucleotides, the CDR3 is TGTGCCAGCAGCAGGGACGGTGAAAAACTGTTTTTT. The V call is TRBV25-1, the J call TRBJ1-4, with D possibly matching TRBD1 (5 bases). Trimming removed 6 bases at V and 7 bases at J, with 9 bases between. This CDR3 has 12 amino acids. Germline values: CDR1 MGHDK, CDR2 SYGVNS.

The V call is TRBV5-6, the J call TRBJ1-5; no definite D call. Trimming shortened V by 0 bases and J by 7 bases, and 8 bases separated the two germline ends. Germline V CDR1 and CDR2: SGHDT, YYEEEE. The CDR3 spans 13 residues. CDR3 coding DNA: TGTGCCAGCAGCTTGGGCGGGGAGCAGCCCCAGCATTTT. It specifies CASSLGGEQPQHF.